This T cell receptor beta chain comes out of a study of cytomegalovirus exposure and HLA in healthy donors. Looking at the study overall: As an earlier analysis found, roughly 170 million T cells yielded approximately 100 million unique TCR beta sequences. Genotyping showed around 80% of some 400 donors falling in the Caucasian-associated ancestry cluster. Study-level findings and limits: Sequencing depth roughly uniform across donors was assumed in presence/absence analyses. Most TCR beta V segments were productive about 90% or about 30% of the time in an earlier analysis.

The PCR made use of 60 Vbeta and 13 Jbeta primers. Libraries were prepared by immunoSEQ multiplex PCR; TCRdb keeps only in-frame clonotypes and omits some of them. The sample consists of 180,000 or so clones, over 70% of them appearing once. Comments on this clone: Its antigen remains unknown.

V was clipped by 0 bases and J by 6 bases; unmatched bases: 7. Germline-derived CDR1 and CDR2 are SGHTA and FQGNSA. The CDR3 loop spans 15 amino acids. This receptor was taken from a female donor in good health and CMV-seronegative. The rearrangement uses TRBV7-2 and TRBJ1-2, with 7 bases matching TRBD1. Sequencing used PBMCs. The CDR3 region is CASSLADRWQNGYTF. Written as DNA, the CDR3 is TGTGCCAGCAGCTTAGCGGACAGGTGGCAAAATGGCTACACCTTC.